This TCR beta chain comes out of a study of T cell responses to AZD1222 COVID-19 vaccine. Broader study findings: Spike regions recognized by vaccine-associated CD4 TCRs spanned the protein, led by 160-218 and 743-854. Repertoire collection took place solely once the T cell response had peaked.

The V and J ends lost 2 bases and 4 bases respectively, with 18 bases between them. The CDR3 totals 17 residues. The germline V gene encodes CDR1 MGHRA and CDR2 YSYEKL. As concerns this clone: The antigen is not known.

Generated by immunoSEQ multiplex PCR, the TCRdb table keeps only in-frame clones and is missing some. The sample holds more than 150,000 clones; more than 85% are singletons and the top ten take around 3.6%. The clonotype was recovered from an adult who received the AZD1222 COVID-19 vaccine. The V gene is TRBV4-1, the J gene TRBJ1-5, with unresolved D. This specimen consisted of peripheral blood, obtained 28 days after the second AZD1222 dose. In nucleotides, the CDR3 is TGCGCCAGCAGCCAATTATTCCTGGGTGGGATAAATCAGCCCCAGCATTTT. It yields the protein CASSQLFLGGINQPQHF.